The 23 T cell receptor beta chains listed next were all sequenced from one sample in a study of CD8+ T cells in alopecia areata. Extracted from the samples, RNA was reverse transcribed into cDNA to serve as the sequencing template. Assay: immunoSEQ multiplex PCR; the TCRdb copy retains only in-frame clones and omits some. The sample contains about 200,000 clones, approximately 53% of which appear only once. The sequenced material came from CD8+ T cells sorted from blood. The receptors come from a human donor in good health.

This chain connects TRBV28 to TRBJ2-7, with TRBD1 matching over 8 bases. This CDR3 region has 13 residues. The trim removed 5 bases at V and 3 bases at J, leaving 3 bases unmatched. Germline assignment: CDR1 MDHEN and CDR2 SYDVKM. Here the CDR3 reads CASSPTGGYEQYF. In DNA form, the CDR3 reads TGTGCCAGCAGTCCAACAGGGGGCTACGAGCAGTACTTC.

This clone was counted only a few times. The chain links TRBV10-2 to TRBJ1-1, with D maybe TRBD1 (6 bases). CDR3 length: 15 amino acids. CDR1 is WSHSY and CDR2 is SAAADI in the germline V gene. V lost 2 bases and J 0 bases, leaving 10 bases between the germline ends. CDR3 sequence reads: CASSEKTGLNTEAFF. In nucleotides, the CDR3 is TGCGCCAGCAGTGAGAAGACAGGACTGAACACTGAAGCTTTCTTT.

This clone occurred a few times. The chain uses TRBV29-1 and TRBJ2-7; D is uncertain. Trimming shortened V by 4 bases and J by 5 bases, and 6 bases separated the two germline ends. The CDR3 runs to 10 residues. CDR1 and CDR2 from the germline V gene are SQVTM and ANQGSEA. The CDR3 DNA reads as TGCAGCGTTGTGGGTAACGAGCAGTACTTC. This codes for CSVVGNEQYF.

The chain employs TRBV5-1 and TRBJ2-7, with 8 bases fitting TRBD2. Looked up from germline, CDR1 is SGHRS and CDR2 is YFSETQ. The CDR3 is made up of 17 amino acids. J was trimmed by 1 base and V by 3 bases; bases with no gene match: 12. CDR3 region: CASSSLPGGERSYEQYF. In nucleotides, the CDR3 is TGCGCCAGCAGCTCTTTGCCCGGGGGGGAGAGGTCCTACGAGCAGTACTTC. Combining the CDR3 with reference TRBV5-1 and TRBJ2-7 gives the whole variable domain KAGVTQTPRYLIKTRGQQVTLSCSPISGHRSVSWYQQTPGQGLQFLFEYFSETQRNKGNFPGRFSGRQFSNSRSEMNVSTLELGDSALYLCASSSLPGGERSYEQYFGPGTRLTVT.

The rearrangement uses TRBV4-1 and TRBJ2-2; possible D gene TRBD1, 5 bases. With 5 bases removed from V and 2 bases from J, the gap between germline ends came to 12 bases. This CDR3 contains 15 residues. CDR1 and CDR2 from the germline V gene are MGHRA and YSYEKL. DNA for the CDR3: TGCGCCAGCAGCATCAGGGCAGAAAACACCGGGGAGCTGTTTTTT. It specifies CASSIRAENTGELFF.

This clone has more than one count but fewer than ten. V gene TRBV21-1 combines with J gene TRBJ2-7; the table's D call, TRBD2, was not checked against the DNA. TRBV21-1 has pseudogene status. The CDR3 loop spans 12 amino acids. CDR3 nucleotides: TGTGCCGGTAGCGGGGGGAGCTACGAGCAGTACTTC. It encodes CAGSGGSYEQYF.

The V and J genes are TRBV29-1 and TRBJ2-3; a weak D match, TRBD2 (6 bases). Deletions cut 5 bases from V and 6 bases from J, with 15 bases between. Per the germline V gene, CDR1 is SQVTM and CDR2 is ANQGSEA. The CDR3 consists of 13 residues. The CDR3 loop reads CSVLSAGSDTQYF. CDR3 bases: TGCAGCGTTTTGAGCGCGGGGTCCGATACGCAGTATTTT.

In DNA, the CDR3 is TGTGCCAGCACTACGGATAGGACACTCGTTCATGGCTACACCTTC. Its translation: CASTTDRTLVHGYTF. This chain connects TRBV7-8 to TRBJ1-2, with D possibly being TRBD1 (5 bases). Trimming shortened V by 7 bases and J by 6 bases, and 21 bases separated the two germline ends. CDR3 length: 15 residues. Germline loops: CDR1 SGHVS, CDR2 FQNEAQ. Based on the CDR3 plus reference TRBV7-8 and TRBJ1-2, the full variable domain is GAGVSQSPRYKVAKRGQDVALRCDPISGHVSLFWYQQALGQGPEFLTYFQNEAQLDKSGLPSDRFFAERPEGSVSTLKIQRTQQEDSAVYLCASTTDRTLVHGYTFGSGTRLTVV.

The genes are TRBV28 and TRBJ2-3; no reliable D call. The CDR3 is 14 amino acids. The germline gives CDR1 MDHEN, CDR2 SYDVKM. The V end lost 5 bases, the J end lost 3 bases, and 12 bases lay between the germline ends. CDR3 in DNA: TGTGCCAGCAGTAAAGCCCTTGAGACAGATACGCAGTATTTT. Encoded protein: CASSKALETDTQYF.

The chain carries TRBV5-4 and TRBJ2-3; either TRBD1 or TRBD2 may fit D (6 bases each). Germline V gene lookup returns CDR1 SGHNT and CDR2 YYREEE (reference sequence). The V gene lost 4 bases and the J gene lost 2 bases, with 17 bases spanning the gap. The CDR3 has 16 amino acids. As DNA, the CDR3 is TGTGCCAGCAGCCCCTCCCGGAGGGGGGACACAGATACGCAGTATTTT. It encodes CASSPSRRGDTDTQYF.

This chain uses TRBV7-9 with TRBJ2-1; D tentatively reads TRBD1 or TRBD2 (5 bases each). The CDR3 contains 11 residues. The germline V gene has CDR1 SEHNR and CDR2 FQNEAQ (reference sequence). Between the trimmed V and J ends, which lost 6 bases and 8 bases, there was a span of 8 bases. CDR3 in amino acids: CASRLGDEQFF. CDR3 nucleotide sequence: TGTGCCAGCAGACTAGGGGATGAGCAGTTCTTC.

This clone was counted a few times. DNA for the CDR3: TGTGCCAGCAGCCCGGTGGGGGGACACGAGCAGTACTTC. This codes for CASSPVGGHEQYF. The chain joins TRBV7-9 to TRBJ2-7, with D possibly matching TRBD2 (6 bases). V lost 5 bases and J lost 5, with 13 bases in between. The germline gives CDR1 SEHNR, CDR2 FQNEAQ (reference sequence). CDR3 length: 13 residues.

This clone has a handful of counts. V and J are TRBV7-9 and TRBJ1-6; D not certain. Trimming removed 4 bases from V and 0 bases from J, with 10 bases in between. This CDR3 is 16 amino acids long. Germline lookup yields CDR1 SEHNR and CDR2 FQNEAQ (reference sequence). CDR3 protein: CASSSYTLSYNSPLHF. Here the CDR3 DNA reads TGTGCCAGCAGCTCGTACACCCTCTCCTATAATTCACCCCTCCACTTT. The complete variable domain, with remaining parts taken from reference TRBV7-9 and TRBJ1-6, reads DTGVSQNPRHKITKRGQNVTFRCDPISEHNRLYWYRQTLGQGPEFLTYFQNEAQLEKSRLLSDRFSAERPKGSFSTLEIQRTEQGDSAMYLCASSSYTLSYNSPLHFGNGTRLTVT.

V is TRBV5-6 and J is TRBJ2-3; D not resolved. The germline gives CDR1 SGHDT, CDR2 YYEEEE. V shed 2 bases and J shed 4 bases, with 14 bases lying between them. CDR3 size: 15 residues. The CDR3 DNA is TGTGCCAGCAGCTTCGGGTATCCCTCGCCAGATACGCAGTATTTT. Protein sequence: CASSFGYPSPDTQYF. Together with reference TRBV5-6 and TRBJ2-3, the CDR3 gives the full variable domain: DAGVTQSPTHLIKTRGQQVTLRCSPKSGHDTVSWYQQALGQGPQFIFQYYEEEERQRGNFPDRFSGHQFPNYSSELNVNALLLGDSALYLCASSFGYPSPDTQYFGPGTRLTVL.

This clone was observed a few times. The chain recombines TRBV2 with TRBJ1-1, with TRBD1 as a possible D gene (5 bases). CDR3 length equals 13 residues. V lost 7 bases, J lost 1 base, and 10 bases lay in between. Germline lookup yields CDR1 SNHLY and CDR2 FYNNEI. CDR3 sequence reads: CASMGTGNTEAFF. The CDR3 region has the DNA TGTGCCAGCATGGGGACTGGGAACACTGAAGCTTTCTTT.

This clone showed up just a few times. J is TRBJ1-6 and V is TRBV15; D gene uncertain. CDR3 size: 16 residues. V lost 2 bases to trimming and J lost 10 bases, with 18 bases between them. Germline CDR1 reads LNHNV; CDR2 reads YYDKDF (reference sequence). In DNA form, the CDR3 reads TGTGCCACCAGCAGACCCTCAGACGGTAGCGCGTCACCCCTCCACTTT. Translation gives CATSRPSDGSASPLHF.

This chain uses TRBV13 with TRBJ1-6, with 8 positions matching TRBD1. Per the germline V gene, CDR1 is PRHDT and CDR2 is FYEKMQ (reference sequence). The CDR3 spans 15 residues. The V and J ends lost 5 bases and 9 bases, in that order; junction bases with no gene match: 9. The CDR3 nucleotides are TGTGCCAGCAGCCCAGGCCCCGGGACAGGTTCACCCCTCCACTTT. The encoded protein is CASSPGPGTGSPLHF.

CDR3 in DNA: TGTGCCAGCAGCCCACCCGGGGCAGGCTATGGCTACACCTTC. This translates into CASSPPGAGYGYTF. The rearrangement joins TRBV28 to TRBJ1-2; perhaps TRBD1 as D (5 bases). Germline values: CDR1 MDHEN, CDR2 SYDVKM. Trimming left V 6 bases short and J 4 bases short, with 15 bases between. The length of the CDR3 is 14 residues.

This sequence joins TRBV15 and TRBJ2-7; 8 nucleotides match TRBD1. V lost 3 bases, J lost 6 bases, and 4 bases stayed unmatched. Germline V gene lookup returns CDR1 LNHNV and CDR2 YYDKDF (reference sequence). This CDR3 is built from 13 residues. The CDR3 is CATSSRTGSEQYF. The CDR3, as DNA: TGTGCCACCAGCAGCCGGACAGGGAGCGAGCAGTACTTC.

The chain carries TRBV4-1 and TRBJ2-3; D is undetermined. There are 15 residues in the CDR3. Per the germline V gene, CDR1 is MGHRA and CDR2 is YSYEKL. V lost 0 bases and J lost 0, with 7 bases in between. CDR3 DNA: TGCGCCAGCAGCCAAGAGGTCGGTAGCACAGATACGCAGTATTTT. Its protein product is CASSQEVGSTDTQYF.

A few counts support this clone. The V call is TRBV2, the J call TRBJ2-4; D possibly uses TRBD1 or TRBD2 (7 bases each). Trimming cost V 7 bases and J 8 bases, with 15 bases left between them. CDR1 SNHLY and CDR2 FYNNEI come from the germline V gene. CDR3 size: 13 residues. CDR3 residues: CASTEPGGDIQYF. The DNA of the CDR3 is TGTGCCAGCACCGAACCAGGGGGGGACATTCAGTACTTC.

This sequence joins TRBV14 and TRBJ1-1, with D possibly TRBD1 on 5 matching bases. This CDR3 spans 14 amino acids. Germline lookup yields CDR1 SGHDN and CDR2 FVKESK. V gave up 3 bases and J gave up 3 bases, with 11 bases separating them. CDR3 sequence reads: CASSHIGHDTEAFF. The CDR3 DNA sequence: TGTGCCAGCAGCCACATTGGACACGACACTGAAGCTTTCTTT. Full variable domain (missing parts from reference TRBV14 and TRBJ1-1): EAGVTQFPSHSVIEKGQTVTLRCDPISGHDNLYWYRRVMGKEIKFLLHFVKESKQDESGMPNNRFLAERTGGTYSTLKVQPAELEDSGVYFCASSHIGHDTEAFFGQGTRLTVV.

The chain has TRBV9 and TRBJ2-1; 15 bases fit TRBD2. The CDR3 has 17 residues. V was pared by 4 bases and J by 8 bases, with 10 bases of the junction left unmatched. The V gene's germline CDR1 is SGDLS and CDR2 YYNGEE. CDR3 sequence: CASSTPRTSGGADEQFF. The CDR3 coding sequence is TGTGCCAGCAGCACCCCAAGGACTAGCGGGGGGGCGGATGAGCAGTTCTTC.